The clone carrying this T cell receptor beta chain was recorded once. CDR3 length: 13 residues. V was cut by 1 base and J by 6 bases, with 8 bases left in between. Germline lookup yields CDR1 SGHVS and CDR2 FQNEAQ. The data originate from a study of shared clonotypes between healthy human individuals. Background on the study: CD4 naive cells filled three plates per donor, CD4 memory three, CD8 naive two and CD8 memory one.

The test was conducted at deep level. Generated by immunoSEQ multiplex PCR, the TCRdb table keeps only in-frame clones and is missing some. The sample has 850,000 to 1,200,000 clones, under 80% seen once. The clonotype was recovered from a man between 18 and 35 years old in good health. This chain uses TRBV7-8 with TRBJ2-3, with D uncertain. The material sequenced was memory CD4+ T cells sorted from blood. Noted subset: CD45RA-negative fraction. Written as DNA, the CDR3 is TGTGCCAGCAGCTTAGATCGTTGGGATACGCAGTATTTT. Its protein is CASSLDRWDTQYF.